The present entry profiles one T cell receptor (beta chain) with its context. Its specificity is not known. The data belong to a study of cytomegalovirus exposure and HLA in healthy donors. General study findings and limits: In a later analysis, several top co-occurrence clusters appeared linked to parvovirus B19, influenza, CMV and Epstein-Barr virus.

It was with 60 Vbeta and 13 Jbeta primers that the PCR ran. The protocol was immunoSEQ multiplex PCR, while the TCRdb copy is restricted to in-frame clones and leaves out a portion. The table includes nearly 200,000 clones, 75% to 85% detected once. From germline, CDR1 is MNHEY and CDR2 SVGAGI. The CDR3 has 15 residues. The trim removed 2 bases at V and 3 bases at J, leaving 1 base unmatched. The sample comprised PBMCs. The clonotype comes from a male donor in good health and CMV-seropositive. V gene TRBV6-5 combines with J gene TRBJ2-5; TRBD2 matches at 12 bases. This chain's CDR3 is CASSYGLAGKETQYF. In DNA, the CDR3 is TGTGCCAGCAGTTACGGACTAGCGGGGAAAGAGACCCAGTACTTC.